This record covers a single T cell receptor beta chain. Its antigen is unidentified. Germline V lookup: CDR1 SGDLS, CDR2 YYNGEE. V was shortened by 4 bases and J by 3 bases, with 14 bases between the two germline ends. The CDR3 loop spans 15 amino acids. This sample was taken from a study of T-cell memory formation after mild COVID-19. Study-level background: Largely, TCR clusters stayed within a single donor.

From 5'RACE with constant-segment primers came TCR alpha and TCR beta cDNA libraries that carried sample barcodes and UMIs. Each CDR3 protein is one row after TCRdb ran MiXCR on the 5' RACE reads. The repertoire holds hundreds of thousands of distinct CDR3 sequences, with approximately 15% as singletons. Whole-study results and caveats: Shrinking CD4+ clones were chiefly CM and EM; CD8+ ones were chiefly EMRA. Detection of some responders pre-infection suggested pre-existing cross-reactive memory T cells participated.

This chain links TRBV9 with TRBJ1-5; no clear D gene. This clonotype originated in an adult woman who had mild COVID-19 (a few samples of this study predate the infection). Cell type and time point are not known. The sample comprised PBMCs or a T cell subset sorted from them (not recorded which). CDR3 coding DNA: TGTGCCAGCAGCTCAGAAGGACGGCTCAATCAGCCCCAGCATTTT. Protein: CASSSEGRLNQPQHF. Full variable domain (missing parts from reference TRBV9 and TRBJ1-5): DSGVTQTPKHLITATGQRVTLRCSPRSGDLSVYWYQQSLDQGLQFLIQYYNGEERAKGNILERFSAQQFPDLHSELNLSSLELGDSALYFCASSSEGRLNQPQHFGDGTRLSIL.